This T cell receptor (beta chain) was found in a study of blood T cell repertoires in COVID-19. The wider study: Whether acute or convalescent, the COVID-19 samples came from the United States, Italy and Spain. PBMCs, B-cell-depleted T cells, or T cells provided the cDNA or gDNA that made up the material.

V shed 5 bases and J shed 7 bases, with 14 bases lying between them. The CDR3 runs 13 residues. CDR1 and CDR2 from the germline V gene are LNHDA and SQIVND (reference sequence). There are a few counts of this clone. In the original analysis: Scientists estimated how many nucleated cells there were by amplifying reference gene primers. The assay was immunoSEQ multiplex PCR, and TCRdb's table has in-frame clones only and misses some. That table is the source of V, J and clone size, and D and trimming were worked out from the DNA. The sample consists of 20,000 to 25,000 clones, over 65% of them appearing once.

The receptor was isolated from a human donor in a cohort sampled during active or convalescent COVID-19. Sequences were obtained from peripheral blood. V usage is TRBV19 and J usage is TRBJ1-2; possibly TRBD1 for D (6 bases). The DNA of the CDR3 is TGTGCCAGTAGTGTACAGGGATCTGGTGGCTACACCTTC. Protein sequence: CASSVQGSGGYTF. The full variable domain, with the rest looked up from reference TRBV19 and TRBJ1-2, is DGGITQSPKYLFRKEGQNVTLSCEQNLNHDAMYWYRQDPGQGLRLIYYSQIVNDFQKGDIAEGYSVSREKKESFPLTVTSAQKNPTAFYLCASSVQGSGGYTFGSGTRLTVV.